The clone carrying this TCR beta chain was counted at least ten times. Its antigen is as yet unknown. Libraries were made from RNA as TCR cDNA, using a modified protocol. Via MiXCR, TCRdb re-called the 5' RACE reads, giving one row per CDR3 protein. The data show 300,000 to 400,000 distinct CDR3 sequences, around 30% seen once. The ends lost 5 bases at V and 1 base at J; junction bases unmatched: 8. The CDR3 covers 14 residues. Germline V gives CDR1 SQVTM, CDR2 ANQGSEA. The data derive from a study of identical twins' blood T cells. Findings of the study overall: Top TCRbeta clonotypes were shared more with twin than unrelated donors. Shared environment remains a possible cause of twin similarity.

The sample comprised PBMCs. This chain joins TRBV29-1 and TRBJ2-7, with 7 bases lining up with TRBD2. This receptor was identified in a woman between 18 and 55 years old in good health. Written as DNA, the CDR3 is TGCAGCGTTCTAATGGGGGGGAAATCCTACGAGCAGTACTTC. It yields the protein CSVLMGGKSYEQYF.